This T cell receptor (beta chain) was captured in a study of blood T cell repertoires in COVID-19 (dated by TCRdb to the early 2020s). Describing the broader study: Samples covering the acute and convalescent phases of COVID-19 were provided by collaborators in the United States, Italy and Spain. The sample metadata nearly always contained a de-identified subject ID, COVID-19 status, age in years and sex. The prospective study material was composed of cDNA or gDNA derived from T cells, B-cell-depleted T cells, or PBMCs. Subjects who had been exposed to COVID-19, were actively infected with it, or had recovered from it provided the deeply sampled blood TCRbeta repertoires that made up the dataset. Where available, HLA class I and class II types were taken from metadata supplied by the sample provider and were not determined by assay-based typing. Samples were obtained from the ongoing ImmuneRACE study (first 160 participants) and from approximately 1,200 subjects provided by 6 global collaborators. The repertoires were released in a freely available public database intended as a resource for research on the immune response to SARS-CoV-2. General conclusions and limits of the study: The quantity of clinical and demographic metadata differed by source and by participant and was supplied without curation.

For CDR1 and CDR2, the germline V gene (reference sequence) lists MNHEY and SMNVEV. The trim is 6 bases for V and 7 bases for J, with a gap of 12 bases between the germline ends. Taken from cysteine to phenylalanine, the CDR3 has 12 residues. Only the CDR3 region is kept as DNA, spanning 36 bases read in frame from base 1. The immunoSEQ Assay, a bias-controlled multiplex PCR, was used to amplify TCRbeta CDR3 regions from genomic DNA. Per the source publication's procedure: The number of nucleated cells in each sample was estimated from the amplification of reference gene primers within the assay. Sequence reads were collapsed and filtered to measure the absolute abundance of every unique TCRbeta CDR3 rearrangement. Productive Simpson clonality was computed per sample as the square root of Simpson's diversity index over productive rearrangements. The table comes from immuneACCESS by way of TCRdb, which keeps in-frame sequences with V and J called. Part of the clones is missing from these tables; in studies checked, under half for an unresolved V gene and the rest for unknown reasons. V and J calls plus clone size are reproduced from that table; the DNA served to infer D and trimming. Counted in this sample were about 170,000 clones; around 84% of them appeared once. The top ten clones comprise 5.5% to 8% of the sample.

This clone was recorded once. The antigen this receptor binds is unknown. No clone much larger than this one lies a single base away; base qualities are absent. Collaborating institutions collected whole blood in K2EDTA tubes following their own protocols. Collaborator samples were shipped for TCRbeta analysis as frozen whole blood, isolated PBMCs, or DNA extracted from either sample type. The sample was peripheral blood. The rearranged segments are TRBV27 and TRBJ1-2; a confident D gene designation cannot be given. This clonotype originated in a man in his forties or fifties with active or convalescent COVID-19. The CDR3 region: CASRTRKGGYTF. In nucleotide form, the sequence is TGTGCCAGCAGAACTAGAAAGGGTGGCTACACCTTC.